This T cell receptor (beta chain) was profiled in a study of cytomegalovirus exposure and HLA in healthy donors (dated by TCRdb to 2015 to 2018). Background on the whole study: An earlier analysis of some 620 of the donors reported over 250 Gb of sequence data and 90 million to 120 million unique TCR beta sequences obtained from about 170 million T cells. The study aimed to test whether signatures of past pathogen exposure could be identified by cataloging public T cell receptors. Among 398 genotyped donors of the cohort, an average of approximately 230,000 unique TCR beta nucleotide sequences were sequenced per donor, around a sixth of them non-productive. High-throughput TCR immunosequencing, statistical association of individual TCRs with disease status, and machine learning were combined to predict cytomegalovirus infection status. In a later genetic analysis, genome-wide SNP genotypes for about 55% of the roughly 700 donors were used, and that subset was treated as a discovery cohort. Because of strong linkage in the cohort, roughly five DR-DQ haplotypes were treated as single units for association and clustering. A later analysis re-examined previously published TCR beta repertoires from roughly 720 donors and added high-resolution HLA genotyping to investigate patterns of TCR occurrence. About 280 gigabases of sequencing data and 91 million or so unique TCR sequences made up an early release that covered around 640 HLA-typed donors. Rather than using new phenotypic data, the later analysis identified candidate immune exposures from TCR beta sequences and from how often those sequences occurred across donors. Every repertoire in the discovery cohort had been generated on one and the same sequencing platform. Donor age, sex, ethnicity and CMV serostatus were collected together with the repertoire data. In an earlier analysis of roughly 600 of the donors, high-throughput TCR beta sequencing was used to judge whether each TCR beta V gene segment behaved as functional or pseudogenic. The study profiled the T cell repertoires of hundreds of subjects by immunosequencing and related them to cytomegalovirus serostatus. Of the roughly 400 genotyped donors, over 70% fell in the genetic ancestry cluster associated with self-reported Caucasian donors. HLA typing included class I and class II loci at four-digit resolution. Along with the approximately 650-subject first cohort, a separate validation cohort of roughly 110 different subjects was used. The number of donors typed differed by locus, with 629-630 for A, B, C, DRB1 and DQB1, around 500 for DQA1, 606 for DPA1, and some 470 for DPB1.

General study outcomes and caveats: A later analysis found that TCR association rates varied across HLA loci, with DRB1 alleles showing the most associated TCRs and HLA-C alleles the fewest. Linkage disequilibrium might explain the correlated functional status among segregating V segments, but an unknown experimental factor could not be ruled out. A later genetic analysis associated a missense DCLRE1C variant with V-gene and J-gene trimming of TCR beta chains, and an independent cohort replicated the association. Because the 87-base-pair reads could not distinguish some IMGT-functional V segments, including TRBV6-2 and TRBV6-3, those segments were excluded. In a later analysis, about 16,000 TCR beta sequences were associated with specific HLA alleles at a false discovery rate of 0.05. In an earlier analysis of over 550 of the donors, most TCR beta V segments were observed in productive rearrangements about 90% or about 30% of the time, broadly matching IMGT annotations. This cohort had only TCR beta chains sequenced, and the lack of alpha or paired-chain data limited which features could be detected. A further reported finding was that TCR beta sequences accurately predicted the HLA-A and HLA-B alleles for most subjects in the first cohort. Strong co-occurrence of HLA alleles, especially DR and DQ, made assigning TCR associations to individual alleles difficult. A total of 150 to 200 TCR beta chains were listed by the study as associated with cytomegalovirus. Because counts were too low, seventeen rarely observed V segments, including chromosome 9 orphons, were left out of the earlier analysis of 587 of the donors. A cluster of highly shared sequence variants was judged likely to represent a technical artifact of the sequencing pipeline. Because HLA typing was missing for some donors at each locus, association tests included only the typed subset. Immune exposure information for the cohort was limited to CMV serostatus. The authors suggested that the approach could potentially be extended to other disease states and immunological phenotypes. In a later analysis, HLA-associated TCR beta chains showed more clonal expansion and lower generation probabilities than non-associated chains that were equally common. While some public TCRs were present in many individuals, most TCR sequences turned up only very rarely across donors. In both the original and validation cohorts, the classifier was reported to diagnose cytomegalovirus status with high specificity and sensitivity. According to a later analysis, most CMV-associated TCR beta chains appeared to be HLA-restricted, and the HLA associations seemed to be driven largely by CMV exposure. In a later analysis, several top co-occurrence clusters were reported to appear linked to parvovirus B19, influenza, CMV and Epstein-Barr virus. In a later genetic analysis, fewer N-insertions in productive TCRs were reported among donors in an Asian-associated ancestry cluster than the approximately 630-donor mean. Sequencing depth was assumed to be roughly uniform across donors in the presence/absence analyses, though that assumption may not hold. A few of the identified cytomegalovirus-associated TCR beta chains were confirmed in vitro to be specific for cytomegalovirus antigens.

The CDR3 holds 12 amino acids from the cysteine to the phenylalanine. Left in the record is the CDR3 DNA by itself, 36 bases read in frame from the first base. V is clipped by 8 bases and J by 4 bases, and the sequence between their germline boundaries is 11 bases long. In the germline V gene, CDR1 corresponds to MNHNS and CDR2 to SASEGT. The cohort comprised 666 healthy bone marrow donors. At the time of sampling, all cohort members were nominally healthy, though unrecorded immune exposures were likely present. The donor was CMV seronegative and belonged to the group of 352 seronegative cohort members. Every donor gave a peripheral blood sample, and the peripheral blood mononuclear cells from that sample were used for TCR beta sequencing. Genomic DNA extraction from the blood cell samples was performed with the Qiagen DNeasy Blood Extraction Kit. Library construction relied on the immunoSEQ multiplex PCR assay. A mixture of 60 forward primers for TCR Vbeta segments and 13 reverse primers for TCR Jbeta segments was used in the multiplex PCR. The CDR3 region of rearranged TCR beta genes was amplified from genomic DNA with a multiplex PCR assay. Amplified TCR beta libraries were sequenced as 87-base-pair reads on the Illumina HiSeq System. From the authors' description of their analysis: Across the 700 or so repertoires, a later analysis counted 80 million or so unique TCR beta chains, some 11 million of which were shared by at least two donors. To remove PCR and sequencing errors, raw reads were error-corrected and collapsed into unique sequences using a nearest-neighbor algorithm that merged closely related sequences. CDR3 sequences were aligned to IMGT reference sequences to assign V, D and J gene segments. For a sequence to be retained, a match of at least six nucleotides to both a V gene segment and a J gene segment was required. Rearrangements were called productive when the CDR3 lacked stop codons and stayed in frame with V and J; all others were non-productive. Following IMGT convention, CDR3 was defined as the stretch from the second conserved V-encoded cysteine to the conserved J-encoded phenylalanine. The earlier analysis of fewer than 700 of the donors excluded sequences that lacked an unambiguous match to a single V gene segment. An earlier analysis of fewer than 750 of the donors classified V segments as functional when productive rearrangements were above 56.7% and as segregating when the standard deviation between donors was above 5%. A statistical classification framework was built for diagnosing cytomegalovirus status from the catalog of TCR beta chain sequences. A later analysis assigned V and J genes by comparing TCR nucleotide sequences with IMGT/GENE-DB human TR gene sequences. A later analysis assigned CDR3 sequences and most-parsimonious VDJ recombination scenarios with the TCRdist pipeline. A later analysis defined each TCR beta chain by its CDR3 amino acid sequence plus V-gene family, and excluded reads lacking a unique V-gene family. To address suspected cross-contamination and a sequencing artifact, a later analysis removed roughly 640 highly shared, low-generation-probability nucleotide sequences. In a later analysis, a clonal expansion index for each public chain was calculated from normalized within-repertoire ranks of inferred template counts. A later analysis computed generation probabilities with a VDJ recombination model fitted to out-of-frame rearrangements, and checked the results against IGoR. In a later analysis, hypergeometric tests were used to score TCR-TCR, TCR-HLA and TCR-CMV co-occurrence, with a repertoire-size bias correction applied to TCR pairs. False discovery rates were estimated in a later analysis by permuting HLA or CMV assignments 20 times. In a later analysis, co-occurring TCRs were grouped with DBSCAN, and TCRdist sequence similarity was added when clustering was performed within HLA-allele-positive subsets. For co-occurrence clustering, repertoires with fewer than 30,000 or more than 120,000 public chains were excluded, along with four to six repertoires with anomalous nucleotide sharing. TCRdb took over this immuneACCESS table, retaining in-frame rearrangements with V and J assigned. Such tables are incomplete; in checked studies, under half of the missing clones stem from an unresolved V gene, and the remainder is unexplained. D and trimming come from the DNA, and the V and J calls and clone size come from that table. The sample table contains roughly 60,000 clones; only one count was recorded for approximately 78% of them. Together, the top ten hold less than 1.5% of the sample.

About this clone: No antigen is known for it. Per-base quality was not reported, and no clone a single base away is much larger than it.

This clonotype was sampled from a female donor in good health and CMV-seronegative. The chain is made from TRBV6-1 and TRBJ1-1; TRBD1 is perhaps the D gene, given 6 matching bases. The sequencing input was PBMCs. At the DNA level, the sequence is TGTGCCAGCCGAACAGGGCTCACTGAAGCTTTCTTT. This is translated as CASRTGLTEAFF.